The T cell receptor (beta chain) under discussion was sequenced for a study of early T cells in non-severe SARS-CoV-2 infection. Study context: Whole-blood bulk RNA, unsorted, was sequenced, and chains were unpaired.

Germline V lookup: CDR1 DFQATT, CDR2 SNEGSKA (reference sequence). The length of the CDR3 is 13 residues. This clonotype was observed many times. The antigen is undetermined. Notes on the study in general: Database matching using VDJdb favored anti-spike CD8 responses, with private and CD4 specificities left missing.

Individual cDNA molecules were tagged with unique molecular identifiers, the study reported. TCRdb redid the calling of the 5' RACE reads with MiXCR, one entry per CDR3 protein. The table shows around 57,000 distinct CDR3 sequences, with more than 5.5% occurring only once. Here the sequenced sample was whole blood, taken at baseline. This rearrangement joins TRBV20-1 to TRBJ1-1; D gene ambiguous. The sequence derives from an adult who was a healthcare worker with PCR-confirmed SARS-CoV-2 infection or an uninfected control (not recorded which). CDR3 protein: CTASRDGNTEAFF. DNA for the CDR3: TGCACCGCCTCGAGGGATGGGAACACTGAAGCTTTCTTT.